This T cell receptor beta chain was captured by sequencing in a study of T cells in Graves' hyperthyroidism and ophthalmopathy (dated by TCRdb to 2018 to 2020). Background for the entire study: Peripheral blood was sampled at the time of initial diagnosis, prior to any treatment. The study also compared thyroid tissue and blood T-cell repertoires from more than 5 Graves' hyperthyroidism patients. Prospective prediction of ophthalmopathy was tested in an independent validation cohort of 18 to 20 hyperthyroidism patients and 15 to 17 patients who later progressed to ophthalmopathy. For training and testing, the 110 or so patients in the discovery cohort were randomly divided in a 7:3 ratio. The paper reports TCR Vbeta CDR3 sequencing of over 120 peripheral blood samples: around 45 ophthalmopathy, 75 to 80 hyperthyroidism and roughly 17 progressor patients. After sampling, hyperthyroidism patients received methimazole starting at 30 mg daily, and ophthalmopathy patients received high-dose intravenous methylprednisolone. To identify distinguishing TCR V-J signatures, a discovery cohort of 100 or so patients was used, comprising 40 to 45 with Graves' ophthalmopathy and some 60 with stable Graves' hyperthyroidism. Points the paper makes about the study in general: Sample size was not statistically predetermined, and investigators were not blinded to group allocation. Most expanded thyroid clonotypes (frequency above 0.001) were also detected in blood, a finding suggesting that blood repertoires may reflect thyroid immune responses. In cross-validation, a model built on a 13 V-J signature told ophthalmopathy apart from stable hyperthyroidism with over 85% sensitivity and 81% to 82% specificity, and in testing the same model reached 80%/75%. During validation, the model predicted progression to ophthalmopathy a median of approximately 7 months ahead of onset, with 70.59% sensitivity and 72.22% specificity.

TCR beta CDR3 regions were amplified from RNA transcripts. A first-round RT-PCR of the TCR CDR3 used the HTBI primer set with the Qiagen OneStep RT-PCR kit. A second multiplex PCR round built the libraries, followed by size selection and purification. Sequencing of the libraries was done on an Illumina HiSeq2000 using paired-end 100 bp reads. The original methods were these. SOAPnuke was used to process the raw data, throwing out any read that contained adapters or uncalled bases, had a mean Phred below 15, or lacked an exact constant-primer or identifier match. COPE v1.2.5 was used to merge the high-quality paired reads, and each unique nucleotide sequence was defined as a clonotype. MiTCR v1.1 was used to align the clonotypes against IMGT TRBV, TRBD and TRBJ reference segments. The analysis included only V-J combinations with a frequency above 0.0001, which together covered roughly 99% of the repertoires. A TCS score was defined as the ratio between F50 (clonal expansion) and ExV (chaos), using BLOSUM62-based TCRdist between CDR3 peptides within each V-J. Welch's t-statistics and random forest reduced some 510 V-J features to about 12, which were used in a naive Bayes classifier (R e1071). TCRdb handled the public reads itself, with Q25 trimming in fastp and clone calling in MiXCR, and kept productive beta chains. Every entry covers one CDR3 protein and lists the most common genes and DNA from its rows. TCRdb, not the authors, supplied the V and J calls. For this sample the table gives some 420,000 distinct CDR3 sequences, of which roughly 13% were detected only once. The top ten hold approximately 5.8% of the sample.

On this clonotype: The target of this receptor is not known. No much larger clone exists at a distance of one base, and base qualities are not known.

Stable Graves' hyperthyroidism was defined as no progression to ophthalmopathy during 18 months of follow-up. Hyperthyroidism patients were newly diagnosed, with disease duration under 2 months, and aged 18 to 65 years. Exclusion was applied to patients with uncontrolled infections, other autoimmune diseases, pregnancy or lactation. Diagnoses were established on the basis of clinical symptoms, serum thyroxine and TRAb, thyroid ultrasound, and orbital computed tomography. PBMCs were isolated from more than 9 ml of fresh peripheral blood by Ficoll-Paque density gradient centrifugation. Total RNA was extracted with Trizol reagent, and quality was checked on an Agilent 2100 Bioanalyzer. The sample taken for sequencing was blood. The receptor was derived from a woman younger than 35 with Graves' hyperthyroidism.

The sequenced DNA is TGTGCCAGCAGTTTATCCGCCGTAAACTATGGCTACACCTTC. This yields the protein CASSLSAVNYGYTF. The chain couples TRBV28 to TRBJ1-2; the D gene cannot be named for sure. The CDR3 goes from the cysteine to the phenylalanine over 14 residues. Solely the CDR3 DNA is kept, with 42 bases framed from the first base. According to the germline V gene, CDR1 reads MDHEN and CDR2 reads SYDVKM. The junction shows trimming of 1 base on V and 2 bases on J, plus 8 bases between the germline ends.